Following are 8 T cell receptor beta chains from one sample sequenced in a study of regulatory T cells in long-lasting Graves disease. CDR3-region Arm-PCR and iRepertoire HTBI primers produced the TCR beta libraries. TCRdb used MiXCR to reprocess the multiplex PCR reads, holding one entry per CDR3 protein. The sample comprises approximately 400,000 distinct CDR3 sequences, less than 25% of which are singletons, and about a fifth rests with the top ten. Time point meaning: persistent/refractory GD, antithyroid drugs over 5 years with positive TRAb. With RNA extracted from PBMCs as input, the TCR library was made. This material consisted of peripheral blood mononuclear cells (PBMCs), taken when the disease was refractory, from a patient treated with antithyroid drugs. These receptor sequences come from a female donor with Graves disease.

This clonotype has at least ten counts. The CDR3 loop is CASSEGRAHRNEQFF. As DNA, the CDR3 is TGTGCCAGCAGTGAGGGGAGGGCCCATCGCAATGAGCAGTTCTTC. This rearrangement joins TRBV2 to TRBJ2-1, with 7 bases matching TRBD2. V was clipped by 3 bases and J by 6 bases; unmatched bases: 8. Germline V lookup: CDR1 SNHLY, CDR2 FYNNEI. This CDR3 comprises 15 residues.

The rearrangement joins TRBV28 to TRBJ2-3; possibly TRBD1 or TRBD2 for D (6 bases each). The CDR3 runs to 17 residues. V lost 2 bases, J lost 4 bases, and 19 bases lay in between. Germline CDR1 MDHEN, CDR2 SYDVKM. The CDR3 bases are TGTGCCAGCAGTTTAATAGGTCCTGGGGGGCTATCAGATACGCAGTATTTT. This translates into CASSLIGPGGLSDTQYF.

J is TRBJ2-5 and V is TRBV7-2; tentative D call: TRBD2 (5 bases). Germline-derived CDR1 and CDR2 are SGHTA and FQGNSA. Trimming pared 3 bases from V and 9 bases from J, leaving 17 bases between. The CDR3 totals 14 residues. CDR3 coding DNA: TGTGCCAGCAGCTTCCGAGGCCGGGCGGAGGCCCAGTACTTC. The encoded protein is CASSFRGRAEAQYF. Using reference TRBV7-2 and TRBJ2-5 for the parts outside the CDR3, the full variable domain is GAGVSQSPSNKVTEKGKDVELRCDPISGHTALYWYRQSLGQGLEFLIYFQGNSAPDKSGLPSDRFSAERTGGSVSTLTIQRTQQEDSAVYLCASSFRGRAEAQYFGPGTRLLVL.

This chain links TRBV28 with TRBJ2-1; TRBD2 matches 9 bases. The CDR3 contains 15 residues. Germline V gene lookup returns CDR1 MDHEN and CDR2 SYDVKM. V gave up 3 bases and J gave up 8 bases; unmatched junction bases: 8. CDR3 region: CASSLAAGGPYEQFF. In DNA, the CDR3 is TGTGCCAGCAGTTTGGCGGCGGGAGGGCCGTATGAGCAGTTCTTC.

This clonotype was detected ten times or more. The rearrangement uses TRBV11-2 and TRBJ1-2; D is unclear. The CDR3 sequence is 14 residues long. V lost 1 base to trimming and J lost 5 bases, with 11 bases between them. In germline, CDR1 is SGHAT, CDR2 FQNNGV. CDR3 bases: TGTGCCAGCAGCTTAGGTGCCTTGGGGTATGGCTACACCTTC. This translates into CASSLGALGYGYTF.

The rearrangement links TRBV5-1 to TRBJ2-2, with a possible D match to TRBD1 (6 bases). Germline V CDR1 and CDR2: SGHRS, YFSETQ. CDR3 length: 14 residues. The ends were cut back, 4 bases at V and 3 bases at J, with 10 bases in the middle. In DNA, the CDR3 is TGCGCCAGCAGCCGACAGGTAGACACCGGGGAGCTGTTTTTT. It is translated as CASSRQVDTGELFF.

J is TRBJ2-5 and V is TRBV7-9; 8 nucleotides align to TRBD2. This CDR3 region has 15 residues. Germline V gene sequence: CDR1 SEHNR, CDR2 FQNEAQ (reference sequence). Unmatched junction bases numbered 6, after V lost 1 base and J lost 5 bases. DNA for the CDR3: TGTGCCAGCAGCTTAGACGGGAGGGCCGGGGAGACCCAGTACTTC. Translation: CASSLDGRAGETQYF.

This clonotype was detected ten times or more. The V and J genes are TRBV28 and TRBJ2-6, with D maybe TRBD1 (6 bases). The V gene lost 5 bases and the J gene lost 4 bases, with 12 bases spanning the gap. This CDR3 has 15 amino acids. Germline loops: CDR1 MDHEN, CDR2 SYDVKM. CDR3 DNA sequence: TGTGCCAGCAGTGTTACAGGGTACGGGGCCAACGTCCTGACTTTC. Residues: CASSVTGYGANVLTF.